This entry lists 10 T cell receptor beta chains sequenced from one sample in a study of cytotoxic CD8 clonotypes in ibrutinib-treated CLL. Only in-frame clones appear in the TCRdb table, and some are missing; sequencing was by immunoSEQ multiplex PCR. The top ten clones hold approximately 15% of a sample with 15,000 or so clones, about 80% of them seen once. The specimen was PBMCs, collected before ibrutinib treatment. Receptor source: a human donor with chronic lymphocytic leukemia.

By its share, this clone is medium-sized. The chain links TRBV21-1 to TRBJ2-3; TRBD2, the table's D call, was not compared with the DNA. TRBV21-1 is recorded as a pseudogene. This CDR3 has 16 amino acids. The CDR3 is CASSTRTILSADTQYF. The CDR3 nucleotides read TGTGCCAGCAGCACCCGGACTATTCTTTCCGCAGATACGCAGTATTTT.

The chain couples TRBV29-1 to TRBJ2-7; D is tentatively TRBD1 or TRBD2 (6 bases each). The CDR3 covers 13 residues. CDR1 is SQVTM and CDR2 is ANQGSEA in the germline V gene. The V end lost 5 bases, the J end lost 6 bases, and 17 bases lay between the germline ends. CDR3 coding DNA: TGCAGCGTTCTTGGGGGGCCAGCTGTCGAGCAGTACTTC. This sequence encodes CSVLGGPAVEQYF.

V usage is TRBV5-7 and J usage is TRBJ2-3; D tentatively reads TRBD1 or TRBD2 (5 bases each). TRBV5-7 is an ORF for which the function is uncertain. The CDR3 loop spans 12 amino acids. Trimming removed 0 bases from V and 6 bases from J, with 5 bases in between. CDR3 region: CASSLGGDTQYF. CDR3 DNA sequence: TGTGCCAGCAGCTTGGGGGGGGATACGCAGTATTTT.

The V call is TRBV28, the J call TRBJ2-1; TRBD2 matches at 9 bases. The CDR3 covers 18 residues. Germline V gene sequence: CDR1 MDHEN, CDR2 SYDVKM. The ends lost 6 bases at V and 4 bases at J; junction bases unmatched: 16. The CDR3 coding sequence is TGTGCCAGCAGATCTAGCGGGCGACTAGCGGATAAGTACAATGAGCAGTTCTTC. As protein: CASRSSGRLADKYNEQFF.

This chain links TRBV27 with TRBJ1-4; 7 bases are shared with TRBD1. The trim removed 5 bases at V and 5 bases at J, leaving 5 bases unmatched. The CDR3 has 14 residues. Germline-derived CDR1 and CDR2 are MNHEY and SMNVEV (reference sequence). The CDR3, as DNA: TGTGCCAGCAGTAGACAGGGCACAAATGAAAAACTGTTTTTT. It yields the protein CASSRQGTNEKLFF.

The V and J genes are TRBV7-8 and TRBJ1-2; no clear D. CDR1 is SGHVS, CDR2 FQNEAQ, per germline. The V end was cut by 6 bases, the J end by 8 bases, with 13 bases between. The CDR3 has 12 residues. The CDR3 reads CASSARKEGYTF. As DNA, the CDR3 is TGTGCCAGCAGTGCCCGAAAAGAAGGCTACACCTTC. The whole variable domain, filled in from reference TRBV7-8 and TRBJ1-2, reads GAGVSQSPRYKVAKRGQDVALRCDPISGHVSLFWYQQALGQGPEFLTYFQNEAQLDKSGLPSDRFFAERPEGSVSTLKIQRTQQEDSAVYLCASSARKEGYTFGSGTRLTVV.

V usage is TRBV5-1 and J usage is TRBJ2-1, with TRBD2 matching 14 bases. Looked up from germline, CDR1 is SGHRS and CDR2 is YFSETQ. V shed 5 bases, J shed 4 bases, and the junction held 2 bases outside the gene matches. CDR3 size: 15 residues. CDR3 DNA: TGCGCCAGCAGGGGACTAGCGGGAGAGTACAATGAGCAGTTCTTC. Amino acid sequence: CASRGLAGEYNEQFF.

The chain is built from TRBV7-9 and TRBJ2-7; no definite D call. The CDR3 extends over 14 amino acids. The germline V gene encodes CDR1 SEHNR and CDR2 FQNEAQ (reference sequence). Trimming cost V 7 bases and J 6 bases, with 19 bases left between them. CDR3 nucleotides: TGTGCCAGCACCCCCTGGGTGGGCGGCTCCGAGCAGTACTTC. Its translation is CASTPWVGGSEQYF.

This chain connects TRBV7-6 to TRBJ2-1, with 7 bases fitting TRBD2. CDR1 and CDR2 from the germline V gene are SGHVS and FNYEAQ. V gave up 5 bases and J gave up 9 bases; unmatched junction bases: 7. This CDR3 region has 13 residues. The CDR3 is CASSPRRGVEQFF. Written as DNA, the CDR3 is TGTGCCAGCAGCCCACGTCGGGGGGTTGAGCAGTTCTTC.

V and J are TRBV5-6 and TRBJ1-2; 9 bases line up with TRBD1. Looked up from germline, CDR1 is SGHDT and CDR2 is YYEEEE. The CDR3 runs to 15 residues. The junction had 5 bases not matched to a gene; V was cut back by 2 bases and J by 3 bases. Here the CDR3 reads CASSFYRGQHYGYTF. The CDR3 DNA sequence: TGTGCCAGCAGCTTCTACAGGGGGCAGCACTATGGCTACACCTTC.